The 5 T cell receptor beta chains below all came from one sample that was sequenced in a study of blood T cells in healthy people across ages. For the second PCR, which ran for about 7 to 11 cycles, a sample-barcoded 5' primer and a J-beta primer mix were used. Each CDR3 protein is one row after TCRdb ran MiXCR on the 5' RACE reads. The sample lists some 1,800,000 distinct CDR3 sequences, roughly 43% occurring once. The sequenced sample was blood. The receptor source for this set is a human donor in good health.

The chain has TRBV29-1 and TRBJ1-2; D may be TRBD1 (6 bases). Germline lookup yields CDR1 SQVTM and CDR2 ANQGSEA. This CDR3 region has 13 residues. The ends were cut back, 4 bases at V and 4 bases at J, with 13 bases in the middle. CDR3 residues: CSVVGGAGYGYTF. Here the CDR3 DNA reads TGCAGCGTTGTTGGGGGCGCCGGCTATGGCTACACCTTC.

This clonotype is a singleton in its sample. This chain uses TRBV11-3 with TRBJ2-2, with D perhaps TRBD2 (6 bases). The germline gives CDR1 SGHNT, CDR2 YENEEA. Deletions cut 2 bases from V and 3 bases from J, with 13 bases between. This CDR3 is built from 16 residues. CDR3 DNA sequence: TGTGCCAGCAGCTTAAACGGCGGGACCTACACCGGGGAGCTGTTTTTT. Amino acids: CASSLNGGTYTGELFF.

J is TRBJ2-7 and V is TRBV12-3 or TRBV12-4; tentatively, D is TRBD1 or TRBD2 (7 bases each). V lost 6 bases and J lost 5, with 20 bases in between. The CDR3 is made up of 15 amino acids. The CDR3 region is CASRGGDRARHEQYF. In nucleotides, the CDR3 is TGTGCCAGCAGAGGGGGGGACAGAGCTAGACACGAGCAGTACTTC.

This clonotype was seen only a few times. The chain joins TRBV12-3 or TRBV12-4 to TRBJ1-6, with no clear D. Deletions cut 1 base from V and 8 bases from J, with 6 bases between. The CDR3 spans 13 residues. The chain's CDR3 is CASSLEFDSPLHF. The CDR3 nucleotides read TGTGCCAGCAGTTTAGAGTTTGATTCACCCCTCCACTTT.

The chain has TRBV7-2 and TRBJ2-4; D assignment may be TRBD1 or TRBD2 (6 bases each). Trimming removed 2 bases from V and 7 bases from J, with 21 bases in between. Germline loops: CDR1 SGHTA, CDR2 FQGNSA. The CDR3 length is 17 residues. The DNA of the CDR3 is TGTGCCAGCAGCTTAAGGGGGGCACGGCGAATTGAGAACATTCAGTACTTC. It is translated as CASSLRGARRIENIQYF. Looking up the rest from reference TRBV7-2 and TRBJ2-4 gives the full variable domain: GAGVSQSPSNKVTEKGKDVELRCDPISGHTALYWYRQSLGQGLEFLIYFQGNSAPDKSGLPSDRFSAERTGGSVSTLTIQRTQQEDSAVYLCASSLRGARRIENIQYFGAGTRLSVL.